A selection of T cell receptor beta chains follows, all from one sample in a study of T cells in Graves' hyperthyroidism and ophthalmopathy. TCRdb recomputed calls from the multiplex PCR reads with MiXCR, one row per CDR3 protein. There are over 700,000 distinct CDR3 sequences in the sample; 18% occur only once, and approximately 16% lies in the top ten. The sequenced material came from blood. These receptors originate from a woman between 50 and 59 years old with Graves' hyperthyroidism that later progressed to Graves' ophthalmopathy. CDR3s include the opening cysteine and the closing phenylalanine or tryptophan. The D gene is left open where the match is weak. Not all rows give a size; the values are once, few, many and, for expanded clones, a class.

V,J,size,D,DNA,CDR3
TRBV10-3,TRBJ1-1,many,.,TGTGCCATCAGTGAAGCCGCGGCGCCGACCAACACTGAAGCTTTCTTT,CAISEAAAPTNTEAFF
TRBV20-1,TRBJ1-2,.,.,TGCAGTGCTAGGACCCAAAACTCTAACTATGGCTACACCTTC,CSARTQNSNYGYTF
TRBV6-6,TRBJ2-7,many,.,TGTGCCAGCAGTTACGTCCAGGGCTACGAGCAGTACTTC,CASSYVQGYEQYF
TRBV5-1,TRBJ1-1,many,.,TGCGCCAGCAGCTTGGAGGGGGGACCGAGCACTGAAGCTTTCTTT,CASSLEGGPSTEAFF
TRBV7-9,TRBJ1-5,many,.,TGTGCCAGCAGCCCGTCAGGGTCAGGCAATCAGCCCCAGCATTTT,CASSPSGSGNQPQHF
TRBV7-3,TRBJ2-7,many,.,TGTGCCAGCAGCTTAAGCACCACGGCATACGAGCAGTACTTC,CASSLSTTAYEQYF
TRBV4-1,TRBJ1-1,few,TRBD1,TGCGCCAGCGGCCAACGACAGGGGGCTTACTCTGAAGCTTTCTTT,CASGQRQGAYSEAFF
TRBV12-3/TRBV12-4,TRBJ1-5,few,TRBD1,TGTGCCAGCAGTTTAGCGCTCGGGACAGGGAAGGGCAATCAGCCCCAGCATTTT,CASSLALGTGKGNQPQHF
TRBV4-1,TRBJ2-2,few,.,TGCGCCAGCAGCCAAGTGGGCCTCCGGGCCGGGGAGCTGTTTTTT,CASSQVGLRAGELFF
TRBV6-8,TRBJ1-5,many,.,TGTGCCAGCAGTTACCCTCCGGGACCGAAAAATCAGCCCCAGCATTTT,CASSYPPGPKNQPQHF
TRBV7-3,TRBJ2-1,many,.,TGTGCCAGCAACTCCAGGGGGGGGCGCTCCTACAATGAGCAGTTCTTC,CASNSRGGRSYNEQFF
TRBV30,TRBJ1-1,few,.,TGTGCCTGGAGTGTAGCTGGGACCGTTGCTTTCTTT,CAWSVAGTVAFF
TRBV10-1,TRBJ1-1,.,.,TGCGCCAGCAGTGATGGGGGCGTTGGGACTGAAGCTTTCTTT,CASSDGGVGTEAFF
TRBV20-1,TRBJ1-4,.,.,TGCAGTGCTAGATTTGAAAAACTGTTTTTT,CSARFEKLFF
TRBV12-3/TRBV12-4,TRBJ2-7,many,TRBD2,TGTGCCAGCAGTCCCCCCGGGGAGGGGCCAACCTACGAGCAGTACTTC,CASSPPGEGPTYEQYF
TRBV30,TRBJ1-2,many,.,TGTGCCTGGAGTACCTCCCCGGGGGCGGCTGGCTACACCTTC,CAWSTSPGAAGYTF
TRBV5-5,TRBJ2-1,many,TRBD2,TGTGCCAGCAGCTTCAGGACTAGCGGGGGTTCTTACAATGAGCAGTTCTTC,CASSFRTSGGSYNEQFF
TRBV7-9,TRBJ1-2,many,TRBD1,TGTGCCAGCAGCTCCAGGGGGCTCTATGGCTACACCTTC,CASSSRGLYGYTF
TRBV24-1,TRBJ2-1,.,.,TGTGCCACCAGTGACCGTTCTATGGACGGGTACAATGAGCAGTTCTTC,CATSDRSMDGYNEQFF
TRBV29-1,TRBJ1-5,.,.,TGCAGCGCCGGGGGAACAGGATCCCAGCATTTT,CSAGGTGSQHF
TRBV20-1,TRBJ1-5,.,TRBD1,TGCAGTGCTCCCGACAAAGACAGGGCTGGGAGCAATCAGCCCCAGCATTTT,CSAPDKDRAGSNQPQHF
TRBV6-9,TRBJ2-5,.,TRBD2,TGTGCCAGCAGTTATAATATGCGGGGGGGCCTTTCTGTGGCCCAGTACTTC,CASSYNMRGGLSVAQYF
TRBV18,TRBJ2-3,many,TRBD1,TGTGCCAGCTCACGAACCGGGACAGGGGGAAGCACAGATACGCAGTATTTT,CASSRTGTGGSTDTQYF
TRBV3-1,TRBJ2-1,few,.,TGTGCCAGCAGCCAAGCCGGGACTGGGGATTTCTTC,CASSQAGTGDFF
TRBV9,TRBJ2-7,many,.,TGTGCCAGCAGCACGCAACCAGGGATCTCCTACGAGCAGTACTTC,CASSTQPGISYEQYF
TRBV6-2/TRBV6-3,TRBJ2-2,many,TRBD2,TGTGCCAGCAGTTCACTAGCGGGGGAAGGCGGGGAGCTGTTTTTT,CASSSLAGEGGELFF
TRBV7-3,TRBJ2-1,many,TRBD2,TGTGCCAGCAGCCCCGCTAGCGGGGGGGCCTGGAATGAGCAGTTCTTC,CASSPASGGAWNEQFF
TRBV6-1,TRBJ1-1,.,.,TGTGCCAGCAGTGAAGTCGCAGACATTGAAGCTTTCTTT,CASSEVADIEAFF
TRBV3-1,TRBJ1-4,many,.,TGTGCCAGCAGCCGCCGGCAGGCCTTGGTTGAAAAACTGTTTTTT,CASSRRQALVEKLFF
TRBV6-2/TRBV6-3,TRBJ1-6,.,.,TGTGCCAGCGGACCCCCGACAGGAGTGAATTCACCCCTCCACTTT,CASGPPTGVNSPLHF
TRBV3-1,TRBJ2-7,many,.,TGTGCCAGCAGCCACGAGGACTACTACGAGCAGTACTTC,CASSHEDYYEQYF
TRBV14,TRBJ2-1,many,.,TGTGCCAGCAGCCAAGATCAGTACTGGGATGAGCAGTTCTTC,CASSQDQYWDEQFF
TRBV9,TRBJ2-5,.,.,TGTGCCCTTGAGGTGACCCAGTACTTC,CALEVTQYF
TRBV12-3/TRBV12-4,TRBJ1-2,few,TRBD1,TGTGCCAGCAGTTTAGGGACAGGGGGGGTCTATGGCTACACCTTC,CASSLGTGGVYGYTF
TRBV27,TRBJ2-1,.,.,TGTGCCAGCAGTTTTGGGAAAAATGAGCAGTTCTTC,CASSFGKNEQFF
TRBV24-1,TRBJ2-2,.,.,TGTGCCACCAGTGATTTGTCCAGGCAGAACACCGGGGAGCTGTTTTTT,CATSDLSRQNTGELFF
TRBV11-2,TRBJ2-3,many,TRBD2,TGTGCCAGCAGCTTGACTAGCGAGTTACCAATTGGTACGCAGTATTTT,CASSLTSELPIGTQYF
TRBV3-1,TRBJ2-3,.,.,TGTGCCAGCAGCTCTCCCCCACAGGGCACAGATACGCAGTATTTT,CASSSPPQGTDTQYF
TRBV6-1,TRBJ1-2,many,.,TGTGCCAGCAGTTCTGGGGGCCATGGCTACACCTTC,CASSSGGHGYTF
TRBV11-2,TRBJ1-4,many,TRBD1,TGTGCCAGCACTATACCCTCGGGACAGGGGTATGAAAAACTGTTTTTT,CASTIPSGQGYEKLFF
TRBV5-1,TRBJ1-1,.,.,TGCGCCAGCAGCTTGGACAGCCTGAACACTGAAGCTTCCTTT,CASSLDSLNTEASF
TRBV7-7,TRBJ2-2,many,.,TGTGCTAGCAGCTTAAGATCCAACCTGGGGACCGGGGAGCTGTTTTTT,CASSLRSNLGTGELFF
TRBV7-6,TRBJ1-3,many,.,TGTGCCAGCAGCTACCGTACCTCTGGAAACACCATATATTTT,CASSYRTSGNTIYF
TRBV29-1,TRBJ2-7,few,TRBD1,TGCAGCGTTGAGGGGACAGGGGCCTACGAGCAGTACTTC,CSVEGTGAYEQYF
TRBV5-1,TRBJ1-5,many,.,TGCGCCAGCAGCACCACTAGCAATCAGCCCCAGCATTTT,CASSTTSNQPQHF
TRBV20-1,TRBJ1-5,.,TRBD1,TGCAGTGCTTACACCCCCGGGACAGGCGACCAGCCCCAGCATTTT,CSAYTPGTGDQPQHF
TRBV3-1,TRBJ2-7,many,.,TGTGCCAGCAGCCAAGATCTGATAGCTTTAAACGAGCAGTACTTC,CASSQDLIALNEQYF
TRBV3-1,TRBJ1-5,many,.,TGTGCCAGCAGCCAAGATACAGTACATCAGCCCCAGCATTTT,CASSQDTVHQPQHF